A single sample gave rise to the 23 T cell receptor beta chains below, sequenced in a study of identical twins (dated by TCRdb to the mid-2010s). The library came from 5' RACE. Reads for this sample came from an Illumina HiSeq 2000. TCRdb reworked the public reads: Q25 trimming with fastp, MiXCR clone assembly, productive beta chains retained. Rows merge per CDR3 protein into single entries with the most common DNA and genes. In this sample the table shows roughly 240,000 distinct CDR3 sequences, roughly 7% of which occur a single time. In total, the top ten clones hold around 3.4% of the sample. The same data also went into a second study, on yellow fever vaccine responses in identical twins.

The sequenced material came from memory (CD45RO+) T cells sorted from blood. Sample cell subset or site, as interpreted from the label and publication: CD45RO+ enriched T cells. All receptors come from a young woman in good health.

The chain combines TRBV20-1 with TRBJ2-3; D unclear. Germline CDR1 is DFQATT and CDR2 is SNEGSKA (reference sequence). V shed 1 base and J shed 6 bases, with 8 bases lying between them. The CDR3 spans 12 residues. This CDR3 is CSARANLDTQYF. CDR3 sequence (DNA): TGCAGTGCTAGAGCCAACCTTGATACGCAGTATTTT.

This clonotype was seen more than once but under ten times. CDR3: CASSQAGTEKNIQYF. DNA of the CDR3: TGTGCCAGCAGCCAAGCCGGGACAGAGAAAAACATTCAGTACTTC. The rearrangement links TRBV14 to TRBJ2-4, with 7 positions matching TRBD1. Germline V lookup: CDR1 SGHDN, CDR2 FVKESK. This CDR3 region has 15 residues. V was pared by 1 base and J by 4 bases, with 4 bases of the junction left unmatched.

The chain links TRBV12-3 or TRBV12-4 to TRBJ2-3, with D possibly being TRBD2 (6 bases). V was cut by 0 bases and J by 2 bases, with 9 bases left in between. This CDR3 has 15 residues. CDR3 coding DNA: TGTGCCAGCAGTTTAGCGGGACTCGCCACAGATACGCAGTATTTT. Protein sequence: CASSLAGLATDTQYF.

This clonotype was seen more than once but under ten times. The rearrangement joins TRBV7-9 to TRBJ2-1, with TRBD2 matching over 12 bases. The junction had 6 bases not matched to a gene; V was cut back by 3 bases and J by 9 bases. Germline V gives CDR1 SEHNR, CDR2 FQNEAQ (reference sequence). The CDR3 has 15 residues. The CDR3: CASSLTSGRAAEQFF. As DNA, the CDR3 is TGTGCCAGCAGCTTGACTAGCGGGAGAGCGGCTGAGCAGTTCTTC.

The V gene is TRBV5-1, the J gene TRBJ2-7, with no clear D. In germline, CDR1 is SGHRS, CDR2 YFSETQ. Trimming shortened V by 3 bases and J by 1 base, and 5 bases separated the two germline ends. The CDR3 is 12 amino acids. CDR3 nucleotide sequence: TGCGCCAGCAGCTCCCGTTCCTACGAGCAGTACGTC. Translating gives CASSSRSYEQYV.

This chain links TRBV10-3 with TRBJ2-6, with TRBD1 identical over 12 bases. Germline V gene data show CDR1 as ENHRY and CDR2 as SYGVKD. Trimming took 4 bases from V and 2 from J; bases not matched to a gene: 12. This CDR3 comprises 20 residues. CDR3 sequence: CAISVHGTGGIVAGANVLTF. For the CDR3, the DNA is TGTGCCATCAGTGTTCACGGGACAGGGGGCATAGTCGCTGGGGCCAACGTCCTGACTTTC.

This clonotype was detected many times. The chain recombines TRBV20-1 with TRBJ1-1, with D unclear. The V end was cut by 5 bases, the J end by 2 bases, with 9 bases between. CDR3 length: 12 residues. CDR1 DFQATT and CDR2 SNEGSKA come from the germline V gene (reference sequence). The CDR3 region has the DNA TGCAGTGCTTACCCGGGTAACACTGAAGCTTTCTTT. Its protein product is CSAYPGNTEAFF.

The chain is built from TRBV19 and TRBJ2-1; 7 bases line up with TRBD1. The V segment lost 4 bases and the J segment 8 bases; nucleotides outside the gene matches: 20. The CDR3 has 18 residues. Germline loops: CDR1 LNHDA, CDR2 SQIVND (reference sequence). CDR3: CASSTSPGQFMGGDEQFF. The CDR3 DNA reads TGTGCCAGTAGTACATCGCCGGGACAGTTTATGGGTGGGGATGAGCAGTTCTTC.

This clonotype was picked up many times. This sequence joins TRBV10-3 and TRBJ2-7; 11 bases line up with TRBD1. The germline V gene encodes CDR1 ENHRY and CDR2 SYGVKD. This CDR3 region has 14 residues. With 4 bases clipped from V and 3 bases from J, the junction kept 2 bases outside the gene matches. CDR3 in DNA: TGTGCCATCAGTGGGGACAGGGGGAGCTACGAGCAGTACTTC. It is translated as CAISGDRGSYEQYF.

This clonotype has ten or more counts. The rearrangement joins TRBV29-1 to TRBJ2-7; D remains unclear. This CDR3 comprises 12 residues. Germline values: CDR1 SQVTM, CDR2 ANQGSEA. Trimming pared 0 bases from V and 6 bases from J, leaving 9 bases between. The CDR3 coding sequence is TGCAGCGTTGAAGAGGGTTTGCGCGAGCAGTACTTC. It encodes CSVEEGLREQYF.

This clonotype has a handful of counts. The rearrangement links TRBV7-8 to TRBJ1-1; possible D gene TRBD1, 5 bases. V was trimmed by 2 bases and J by 5 bases, leaving 12 bases between them. Germline V gene lookup returns CDR1 SGHVS and CDR2 FQNEAQ. This CDR3 is built from 14 residues. The DNA of the CDR3 is TGTGCCAGCAGCTTATCGGGGCTCTGGACTGAAGCTTTCTTT. Protein sequence: CASSLSGLWTEAFF.

This clonotype was seen at least ten times. This chain connects TRBV20-1 to TRBJ2-3, with 7 bases lining up with TRBD1. The ends lost 1 base at V and 5 bases at J; junction bases unmatched: 15. CDR3 length: 17 amino acids. Germline V gene data show CDR1 as DFQATT and CDR2 as SNEGSKA (reference sequence). Here the CDR3 reads CSARVLAGTAKGDTQYF. The CDR3 DNA is TGCAGTGCTAGAGTCCTGGCCGGGACAGCAAAAGGAGATACGCAGTATTTT.

V is TRBV2 and J is TRBJ2-5; TRBD1 matches at 8 bases. Germline CDR1 is SNHLY and CDR2 is FYNNEI. This CDR3 comprises 15 residues. V dropped 4 bases and J dropped 5; count of bases not matched to a gene: 9. The CDR3 sequence: CASSAKTGVGETQYF. The CDR3 nucleotides are TGTGCCAGCAGTGCAAAGACAGGGGTCGGCGAGACCCAGTACTTC. The full variable domain, its missing parts supplied by reference TRBV2 and TRBJ2-5, is EPEVTQTPSHQVTQMGQEVILRCVPISNHLYFYWYRQILGQKVEFLVSFYNNEISEKSEIFDDQFSVERPDGSNFTLKIRSTKLEDSAMYFCASSAKTGVGETQYFGPGTRLLVL.

The gene calls are TRBV28 and TRBJ2-7, with a weak D call TRBD2 (6 bases). The CDR3 consists of 13 residues. V gave up 7 bases and J gave up 2 bases, with 12 bases separating them. Germline loops: CDR1 MDHEN, CDR2 SYDVKM. CDR3 residues: CASTLTSPYEQYF. The CDR3 nucleotides are TGTGCCAGCACTCTTACTAGCCCCTACGAGCAGTACTTC.

This clonotype was recorded a few times. The chain recombines TRBV3-1 with TRBJ1-1; D ambiguous. CDR1 is LGHDT and CDR2 is YNNKEL in the germline V gene (reference sequence). The CDR3 spans 13 residues. Trimming removed 0 bases at V and 7 bases at J, with 9 bases between. The CDR3 region has the DNA TGTGCCAGCAGCCAAGATCTTAGAGGTGAAGCTTTCTTT. Translating gives CASSQDLRGEAFF.

This clonotype was seen more than once but under ten times. This chain's CDR3 is CASSDRYSYNEQFF. The CDR3 nucleotides read TGTGCCAGCAGTGACAGGTATTCCTACAATGAGCAGTTCTTC. The rearrangement uses TRBV27 and TRBJ2-1, with TRBD1 as a possible D gene (6 bases). CDR1 and CDR2 from the germline V gene are MNHEY and SMNVEV (reference sequence). The CDR3 has 14 amino acids. The ends were cut back, 5 bases at V and 1 base at J, with 9 bases in the middle.

The rearrangement joins TRBV29-1 to TRBJ2-7, with a weak D call TRBD1 (5 bases). Trimming left V 7 bases short and J 4 bases short, with 17 bases between. The CDR3 spans 13 residues. CDR1 is SQVTM and CDR2 is ANQGSEA in the germline V gene. CDR3 amino acids: CSDRPLTTYEQYF. The CDR3 DNA reads as TGCAGCGACAGGCCCCTAACAACGTACGAGCAGTACTTC.

This clonotype was seen many times. The chain carries TRBV15 and TRBJ2-1; 11 bases are a match to TRBD2. J gave up 8 bases and V 7 bases, and 7 bases lay outside the gene matches. The CDR3 runs to 14 residues. The germline V gene has CDR1 LNHNV and CDR2 YYDKDF (reference sequence). Here the CDR3 reads CATKTSGTVYEQFF. The CDR3 DNA reads TGTGCCACCAAGACTAGCGGGACAGTCTATGAGCAGTTCTTC.

This clonotype has a count of ten or more. The genes are TRBV5-1 and TRBJ2-2; D perhaps matches TRBD2 (6 bases). CDR1 is SGHRS, CDR2 YFSETQ, per germline. V shed 4 bases and J shed 4 bases, with 17 bases lying between them. The CDR3 is 16 amino acids. CDR3 coding DNA: TGCGCCAGCAGCCCGGGGGTTTTAACGGGCACCGGGGAGCTGTTTTTT. Translating it yields CASSPGVLTGTGELFF. Combining the CDR3 with reference TRBV5-1 and TRBJ2-2 gives the whole variable domain KAGVTQTPRYLIKTRGQQVTLSCSPISGHRSVSWYQQTPGQGLQFLFEYFSETQRNKGNFPGRFSGRQFSNSRSEMNVSTLELGDSALYLCASSPGVLTGTGELFFGEGSRLTVL.

The chain joins TRBV25-1 to TRBJ2-2; 9 bases are a match to TRBD2. The trim removed 3 bases at V and 3 bases at J, leaving 11 bases unmatched. Looked up from germline, CDR1 is MGHDK and CDR2 is SYGVNS. The CDR3 consists of 18 residues. The CDR3 loop reads CASSEGVLAGKDTGELFF. Written as DNA, the CDR3 is TGTGCCAGCAGTGAGGGGGTCCTAGCGGGGAAAGACACCGGGGAGCTGTTTTTT.

This clonotype was recorded many times. The chain couples TRBV27 to TRBJ2-1; D may be TRBD1 (6 bases). The ends were cut back, 8 bases at V and 2 bases at J, with 25 bases in the middle. The CDR3 loop spans 18 amino acids. The V gene's germline CDR1 is MNHEY and CDR2 SMNVEV (reference sequence). CDR3 in DNA: TGTGCCAGCCTTAAGGACAACTCAGGGGATGGAACCTACAATGAGCAGTTCTTC. Residues: CASLKDNSGDGTYNEQFF.

The chain employs TRBV11-2 and TRBJ1-1, with no clear D. The CDR3 length is 11 residues. Per germline, CDR1 SGHAT and CDR2 FQNNGV. The germline V and J ends were trimmed by 7 bases and 6 bases, with 9 bases remaining between them. The CDR3 DNA follows: TGTGCCAGCAAAGGGTATGCTGAAGCTTTCTTT. Protein sequence: CASKGYAEAFF.

The rearrangement uses TRBV2 and TRBJ2-3, with TRBD2 as a possible D gene (6 bases). The CDR3 spans 14 residues. The V gene's germline CDR1 is SNHLY and CDR2 FYNNEI. Trimming left V 8 bases short and J 1 base short, with 13 bases between. The CDR3 region has the DNA TGTGCCAGCGGGCGGGGTGTGGGCACAGATACGCAGTATTTT. It specifies CASGRGVGTDTQYF.